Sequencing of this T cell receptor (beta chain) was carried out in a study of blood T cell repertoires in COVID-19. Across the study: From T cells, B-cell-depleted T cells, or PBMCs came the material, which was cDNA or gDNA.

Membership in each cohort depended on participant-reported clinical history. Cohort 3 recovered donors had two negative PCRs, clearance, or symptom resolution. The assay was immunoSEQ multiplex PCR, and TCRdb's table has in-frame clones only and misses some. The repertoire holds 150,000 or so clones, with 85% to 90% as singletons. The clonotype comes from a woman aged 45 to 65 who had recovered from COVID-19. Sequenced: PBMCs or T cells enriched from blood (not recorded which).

The chain's CDR3 is CASSLFGAGLDTEAFF. The CDR3 nucleotides are TGTGCCAGCAGTTTATTCGGTGCGGGGTTGGACACTGAAGCTTTCTTT. The rearrangement links TRBV27 to TRBJ1-1, with D hard to call. The germline CDR1 and CDR2 sequences are MNHEY and SMNVEV (reference sequence). Trimming left V 1 base short and J 3 bases short, with 15 bases between. This CDR3 is 16 amino acids long.